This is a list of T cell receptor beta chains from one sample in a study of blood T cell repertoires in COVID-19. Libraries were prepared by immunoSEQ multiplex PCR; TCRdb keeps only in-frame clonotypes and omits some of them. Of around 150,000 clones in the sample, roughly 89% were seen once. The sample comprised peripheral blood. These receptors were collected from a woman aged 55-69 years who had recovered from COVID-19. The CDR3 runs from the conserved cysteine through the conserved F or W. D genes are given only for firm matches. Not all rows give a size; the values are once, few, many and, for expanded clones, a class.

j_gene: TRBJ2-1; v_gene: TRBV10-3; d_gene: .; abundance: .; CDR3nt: TGTGCCATCAGCGAGCGGTCCCATGAGCAGTTCTTC; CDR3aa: CAISERSHEQFF
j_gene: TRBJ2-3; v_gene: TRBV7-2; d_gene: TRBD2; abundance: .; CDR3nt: TGTGCCAGCAGCCCACAGACTAGCGGGGTACATACGCAGTATTTT; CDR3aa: CASSPQTSGVHTQYF
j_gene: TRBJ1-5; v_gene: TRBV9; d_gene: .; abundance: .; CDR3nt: TGTGCCAGCAGCCCGGGCAGGGTGGATCAGCCCCAGCATTTT; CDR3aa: CASSPGRVDQPQHF
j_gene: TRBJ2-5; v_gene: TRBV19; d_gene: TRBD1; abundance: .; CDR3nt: TGTGCCAGTAGCGTTCCGGGACAGACGTCTCTTTACTTC; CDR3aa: CASSVPGQTSLYF
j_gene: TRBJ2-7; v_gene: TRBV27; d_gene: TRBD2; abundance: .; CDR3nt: TGTGCCAGCAGTTTATTGGCTAGCGGGGGCTACGAGCAGTACTTC; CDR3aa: CASSLLASGGYEQYF
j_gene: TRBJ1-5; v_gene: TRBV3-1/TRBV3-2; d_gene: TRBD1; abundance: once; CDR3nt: TGTGCCAGCAGCCAAGTCAGGGGGGTTGAGCCCCAGCATTTT; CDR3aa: CASSQVRGVEPQHF
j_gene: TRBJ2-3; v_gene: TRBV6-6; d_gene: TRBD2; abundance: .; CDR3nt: TGTGCCAGCGGGGAGGGGAGCGATACGCAGTATTTT; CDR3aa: CASGEGSDTQYF
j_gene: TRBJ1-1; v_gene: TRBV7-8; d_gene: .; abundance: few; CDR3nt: TGTGCCAGCAGCTATCGACAGAACACTGAAGCTTTCTTT; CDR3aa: CASSYRQNTEAFF
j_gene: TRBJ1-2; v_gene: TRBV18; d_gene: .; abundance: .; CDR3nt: TGTGCCAGCTCACCCAAACAGGGTCCCACTTCGCGCTACACCTTC; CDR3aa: CASSPKQGPTSRYTF
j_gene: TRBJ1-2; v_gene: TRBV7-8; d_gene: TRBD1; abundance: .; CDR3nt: TGTGCCAGCAGCCTCCGGACAGGCAGGGGCTATGGCTACACCTTC; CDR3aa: CASSLRTGRGYGYTF
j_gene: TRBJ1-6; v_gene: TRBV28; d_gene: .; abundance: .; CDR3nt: TGTGCCAGCACTACAGCCTATAATTCACCCCTCCACTTT; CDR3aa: CASTTAYNSPLHF
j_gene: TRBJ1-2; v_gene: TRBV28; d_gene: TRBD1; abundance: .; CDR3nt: TGTGCCAGCAGTAAAACCTTGCCGAGGGACAGGGGATATGGCTACACCTTC; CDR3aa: CASSKTLPRDRGYGYTF
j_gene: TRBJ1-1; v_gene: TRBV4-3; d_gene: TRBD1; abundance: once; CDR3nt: TGCGCCAGCAGCCCGATGGTCGGACAGGTACTCACTGAAGCTTTCTTT; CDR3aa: CASSPMVGQVLTEAFF
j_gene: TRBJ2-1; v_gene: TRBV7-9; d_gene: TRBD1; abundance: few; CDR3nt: TGTGCCAGCAGCTCACGGGACAGGGGCCACAATGAGCAGTTCTTC; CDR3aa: CASSSRDRGHNEQFF
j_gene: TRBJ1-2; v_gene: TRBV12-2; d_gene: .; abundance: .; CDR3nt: TGTGCAAGTCGCTGCAAAACGGGACAGAACTATGGCTACACCTTC; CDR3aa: CASRCKTGQNYGYTF
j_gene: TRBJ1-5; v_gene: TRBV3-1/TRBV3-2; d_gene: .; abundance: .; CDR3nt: TGTGCCAGCAGCCAAGGGCCAGAGGGTAACTGGCCCCAGCATTTT; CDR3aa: CASSQGPEGNWPQHF
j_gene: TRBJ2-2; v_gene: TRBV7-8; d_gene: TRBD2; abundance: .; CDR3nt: TGTGCCAGCAGCCCGGCCGGCGGGGGGTACACCGGGGAGCTGTTTTTT; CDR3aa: CASSPAGGGYTGELFF
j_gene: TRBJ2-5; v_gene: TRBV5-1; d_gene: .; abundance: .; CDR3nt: TGCGCCAGCAGGCCGGCTGAGGGGGTCCAAGAGACCCAGTACTTC; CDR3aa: CASRPAEGVQETQYF
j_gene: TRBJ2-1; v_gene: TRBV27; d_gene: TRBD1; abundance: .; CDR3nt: TGTGCCAGCAGTTTAGAACAGGGGGCTGGTGAGCAGTTCTTC; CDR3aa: CASSLEQGAGEQFF
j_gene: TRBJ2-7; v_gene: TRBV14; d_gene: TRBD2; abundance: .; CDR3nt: TGTGCCAGCAGCCAAGATCCAGCGGGGGGAACTACCTACGAGCAGTACTTC; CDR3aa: CASSQDPAGGTTYEQYF
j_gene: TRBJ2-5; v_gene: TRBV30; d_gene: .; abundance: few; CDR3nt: TGTGCCTGTACTTACACTGGGGCGGAGACCCAGTACTTC; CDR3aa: CACTYTGAETQYF
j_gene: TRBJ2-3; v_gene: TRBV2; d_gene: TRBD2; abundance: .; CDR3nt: TGTGCCAGCAGTGATGTACTGGGTCTAGCGGGGGACACAGATACGCAGTATTTT; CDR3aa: CASSDVLGLAGDTDTQYF
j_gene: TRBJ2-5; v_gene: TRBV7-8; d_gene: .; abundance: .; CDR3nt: TGTGCCAGCAGCTCGGGGGGCAACGGGGAGACCCAGTACTTC; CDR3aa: CASSSGGNGETQYF
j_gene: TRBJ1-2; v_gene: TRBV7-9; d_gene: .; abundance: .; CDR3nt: TGTGCCAGCAGCTTACAGGGCGCTTATGGCTACACCTTC; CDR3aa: CASSLQGAYGYTF
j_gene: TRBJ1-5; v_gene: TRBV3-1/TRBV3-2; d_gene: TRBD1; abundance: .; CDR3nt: TGTGCCAGCGGACAGGTGAATCAGCCCCAGCATTTT; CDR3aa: CASGQVNQPQHF
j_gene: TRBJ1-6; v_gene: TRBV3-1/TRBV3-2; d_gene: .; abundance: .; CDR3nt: TGTGCCAGCAGCCAAGATAACGGGGTCTCACCCCTCCACTTT; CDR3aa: CASSQDNGVSPLHF
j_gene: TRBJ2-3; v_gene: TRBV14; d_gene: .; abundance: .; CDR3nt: TGTGCCAGCAGCCAACTCAGGGGGGTTACAGATACGCAGTATTTT; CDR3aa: CASSQLRGVTDTQYF
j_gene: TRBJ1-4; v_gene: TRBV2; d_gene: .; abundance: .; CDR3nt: TGTGCCAGCAGTGGGGAGGCCACTGAAAAACTGTTTTTT; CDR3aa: CASSGEATEKLFF
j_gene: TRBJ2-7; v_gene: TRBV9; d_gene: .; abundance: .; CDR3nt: TGTGCCAGCAGCGTAGCCGGAGGCGGCTACGAGCAGTACTTC; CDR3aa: CASSVAGGGYEQYF
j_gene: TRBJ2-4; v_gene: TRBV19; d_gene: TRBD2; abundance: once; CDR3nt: TGTGCCAGTAGATTAGCGGGGGCAGCCAAAAACATTCAGTACTTC; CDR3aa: CASRLAGAAKNIQYF
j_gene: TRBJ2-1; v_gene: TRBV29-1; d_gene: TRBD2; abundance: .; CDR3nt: TGCAGCGTTGAAGGTGGGGCGGGGGTGAATGAGCAGTTCTTC; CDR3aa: CSVEGGAGVNEQFF
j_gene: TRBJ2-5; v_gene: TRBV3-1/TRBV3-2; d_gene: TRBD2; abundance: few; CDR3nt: TGTGCCAGCAGCCCACGGGGGGTTGACCAAGAGACCCAGTACTTC; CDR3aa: CASSPRGVDQETQYF
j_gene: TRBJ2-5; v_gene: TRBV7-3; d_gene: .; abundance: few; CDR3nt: TGTGCCAGCGCCAGGGAAAGGAGCGAGACCCAGTACTTC; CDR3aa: CASARERSETQYF
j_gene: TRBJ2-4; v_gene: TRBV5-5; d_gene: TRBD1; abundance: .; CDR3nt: TGTGCCAGCATCGTCACCACAGGGGGCTTTAACATTCAGTACTTC; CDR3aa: CASIVTTGGFNIQYF
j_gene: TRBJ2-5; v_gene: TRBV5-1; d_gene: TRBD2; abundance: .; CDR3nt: TGCGCCAGCAGCCTCGGGACTAGCCTTGGGGAGACCCAGTACTTC; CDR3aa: CASSLGTSLGETQYF
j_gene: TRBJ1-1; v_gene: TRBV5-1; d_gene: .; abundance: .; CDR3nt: TGCGCCAGCAGCAGGGACACCATGAACACTGAAGCTTTCTTT; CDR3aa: CASSRDTMNTEAFF
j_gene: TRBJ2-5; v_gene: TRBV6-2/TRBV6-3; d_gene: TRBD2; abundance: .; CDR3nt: TGTGCCAGCAGTAACTTCGGACTAGCGGGGATCCAAGAGACCCAGTACTTC; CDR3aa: CASSNFGLAGIQETQYF